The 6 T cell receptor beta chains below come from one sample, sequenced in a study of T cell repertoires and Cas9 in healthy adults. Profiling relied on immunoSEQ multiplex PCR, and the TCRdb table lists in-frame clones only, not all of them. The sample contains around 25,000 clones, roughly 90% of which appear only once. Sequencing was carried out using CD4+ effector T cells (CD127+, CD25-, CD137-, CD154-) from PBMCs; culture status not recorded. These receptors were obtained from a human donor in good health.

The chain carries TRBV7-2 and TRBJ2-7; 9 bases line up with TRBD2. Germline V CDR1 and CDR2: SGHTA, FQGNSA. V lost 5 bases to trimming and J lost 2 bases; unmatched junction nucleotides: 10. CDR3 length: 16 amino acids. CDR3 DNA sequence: TGTGCCAGCAGCCTTAGCGGGAGCATCGGAACCTACGAGCAGTACTTC. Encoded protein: CASSLSGSIGTYEQYF.

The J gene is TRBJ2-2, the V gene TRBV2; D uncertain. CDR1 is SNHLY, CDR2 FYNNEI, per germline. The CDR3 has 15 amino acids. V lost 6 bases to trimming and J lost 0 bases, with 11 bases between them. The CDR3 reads CASRGFTSNTGELFF. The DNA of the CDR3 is TGTGCCAGCAGGGGCTTCACGTCGAACACCGGGGAGCTGTTTTTT.

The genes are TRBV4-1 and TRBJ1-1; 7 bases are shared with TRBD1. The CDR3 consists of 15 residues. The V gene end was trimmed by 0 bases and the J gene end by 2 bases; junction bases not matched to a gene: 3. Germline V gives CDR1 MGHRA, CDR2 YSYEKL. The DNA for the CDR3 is TGCGCCAGCAGCCAAGAACCAGGGGGTAACACTGAAGCTTTCTTT. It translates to CASSQEPGGNTEAFF.

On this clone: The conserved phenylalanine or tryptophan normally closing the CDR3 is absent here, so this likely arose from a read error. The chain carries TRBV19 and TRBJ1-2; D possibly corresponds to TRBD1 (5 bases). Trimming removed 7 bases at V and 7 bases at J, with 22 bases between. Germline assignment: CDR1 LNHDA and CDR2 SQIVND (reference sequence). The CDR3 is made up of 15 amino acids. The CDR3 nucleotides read TGTGCCAGTAAACAAGGGGACCGGCTTTGGGGTGGCTACACCCTC. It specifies CASKQGDRLWGGYTL.

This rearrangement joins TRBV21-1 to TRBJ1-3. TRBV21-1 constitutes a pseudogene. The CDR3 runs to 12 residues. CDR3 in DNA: TGTGCCAGCCGGGCCCACGGAAACACCATATATTTT. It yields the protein CASRAHGNTIYF.

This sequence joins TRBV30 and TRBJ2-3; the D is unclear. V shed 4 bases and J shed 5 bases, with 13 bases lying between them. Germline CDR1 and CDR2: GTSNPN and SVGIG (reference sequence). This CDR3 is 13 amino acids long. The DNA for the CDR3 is TGTGCCTGGAAGAGAAAGCAAGGAGATACGCAGTATTTT. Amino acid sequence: CAWKRKQGDTQYF.